This T cell receptor beta chain was retrieved from a study of T cell changes during pregnancy in multiple sclerosis. Measured with immunoSEQ multiplex PCR; TCRdb has only the in-frame clones, and not every one. The data hold more than 45,000 clones, with just over 85% observed a single time. The trim removed 0 bases at V and 5 bases at J, leaving 4 bases unmatched. CDR1 is LGHNA, CDR2 YNFKEQ, per germline. The CDR3 length is 15 residues. The TCR was taken from a female donor with multiple sclerosis, enrolled in a pregnancy study. The sequencing used CD4+ T cells from peripheral blood mononuclear cells, collected in the second trimester of pregnancy. The chain combines TRBV4-2 with TRBJ2-5; 9 nucleotides agree with TRBD2. The CDR3 protein is CASSQDLAGPETQYF. In nucleotides, the CDR3 is TGTGCCAGCAGCCAAGATCTAGCGGGACCGGAGACCCAGTACTTC.